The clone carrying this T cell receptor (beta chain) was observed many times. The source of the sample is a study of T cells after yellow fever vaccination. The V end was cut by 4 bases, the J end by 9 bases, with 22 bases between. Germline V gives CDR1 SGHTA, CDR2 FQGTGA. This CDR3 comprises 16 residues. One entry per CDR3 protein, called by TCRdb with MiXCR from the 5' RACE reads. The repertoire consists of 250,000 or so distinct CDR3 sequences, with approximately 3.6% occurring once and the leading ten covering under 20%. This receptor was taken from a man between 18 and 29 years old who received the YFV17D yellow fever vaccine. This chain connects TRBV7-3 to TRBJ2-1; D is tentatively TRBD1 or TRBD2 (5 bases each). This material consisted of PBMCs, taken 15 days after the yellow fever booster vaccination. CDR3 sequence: CASSSVGPWGYVEQFF. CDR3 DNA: TGTGCCAGCAGCTCCGTGGGCCCTTGGGGGTACGTTGAGCAGTTCTTC.